The rows below give T cell receptor beta chains drawn from one sample of a study of T cells in Graves' hyperthyroidism and ophthalmopathy. MiXCR was run by TCRdb on the multiplex PCR reads, yielding one entry per CDR3 protein. The profile shows 300,000 to 450,000 distinct CDR3 sequences, around 14% of them singletons. The sample was blood. All receptors come from a woman aged 18-29 years with Graves' hyperthyroidism that later progressed to Graves' ophthalmopathy. Both conserved end residues are part of each CDR3. A D gene is named only where the DNA matches it firmly. Clone size is given for some rows only: seen once, a few or many times, or a class if the clone is expanded.

TRBJ2-7 | TRBD2 | 19 | - | TRBV4-1 | CASSQKTVMAGGSPYEQYF | TGCGCCAGCAGCCAAAAAACCGTGATGGCGGGAGGTTCCCCCTACGAGCAGTACTTC
TRBJ2-2 | TRBD2 | 18 | many | TRBV27 | CASSYRTSGRWNTGELFF | TGTGCCAGCAGTTATAGGACTAGCGGGAGGTGGAACACCGGGGAGCTGTTTTTT
TRBJ1-5 | TRBD1 | 15 | - | TRBV2 | CASSEDRGNNQPQHF | TGTGCCAGCAGTGAAGACAGGGGAAACAATCAGCCCCAGCATTTT
TRBJ2-7 | TRBD1 | 15 | - | TRBV7-8 | CVSSLARGQAYEQYF | TGTGTCAGCAGCTTAGCTCGGGGACAGGCCTACGAGCAGTACTTC
TRBJ2-1 | - | 14 | many | TRBV29-1 | CSVDGERTYNEQFF | TGCAGCGTTGATGGGGAGAGGACCTACAATGAGCAGTTCTTC
TRBJ1-2 | - | 17 | few | TRBV4-1 | CASSQDSRTLTAYGYTF | TGCGCCAGCAGCCAAGATAGCCGGACTTTAACTGCCTATGGCTACACCTTC
TRBJ2-2 | - | 16 | - | TRBV4-3 | CASSQGHRTNTGELFF | TGCGCCAGCAGCCAAGGGCACAGGACGAACACCGGGGAGCTGTTTTTT
TRBJ2-7 | - | 14 | many | TRBV20-1 | CSAPSGAIRYEQYF | TGCAGTGCGCCCTCCGGCGCCATACGATACGAGCAGTACTTC
TRBJ1-6 | - | 15 | - | TRBV2 | CASSDGVFNNSPLHF | TGTGCCAGCAGTGATGGGGTTTTCAATAATTCACCCCTCCACTTT
TRBJ1-2 | - | 14 | few | TRBV5-1 | CASRNHRESERYTF | TGCGCCAGCAGGAACCACAGGGAGTCGGAGCGCTACACCTTC
TRBJ1-6 | - | 14 | - | TRBV27 | CASTRGVDNSPLHF | TGTGCCAGCACCAGAGGAGTGGATAATTCACCCCTCCACTTT
TRBJ2-1 | TRBD2 | 14 | - | TRBV7-9 | CASRSGLAGVEQFF | TGTGCCAGCAGATCGGGACTAGCGGGAGTTGAGCAGTTCTTC
TRBJ2-3 | - | 12 | many | TRBV20-1 | CSAKIRVDTQYF | TGCAGTGCTAAAATCAGGGTAGATACGCAGTATTTT
TRBJ2-7 | - | 14 | many | TRBV27 | CASSFLASSYEQYF | TGTGCCAGCAGTTTTCTGGCTAGCAGCTACGAGCAGTACTTC
TRBJ1-1 | - | 12 | - | TRBV7-2 | CASSFGVFEAFF | TGTGCCAGCAGCTTTGGGGTTTTTGAAGCTTTCTTT
TRBJ1-6 | - | 16 | few | TRBV3-1 | CASSPSQVGGVSPLHF | TGTGCCAGCAGCCCAAGCCAAGTGGGGGGCGTGTCACCCCTCCACTTT
TRBJ2-3 | - | 17 | many | TRBV12-3/TRBV12-4 | CASTVGGGAVLTDTQYF | TGTGCCAGCACCGTGGGGGGGGGGGCAGTCCTCACAGATACGCAGTATTTT
TRBJ1-2 | - | 13 | many | TRBV28 | CASSLYAVNGYTF | TGTGCCAGCAGTTTATATGCGGTGAATGGCTACACCTTC
TRBJ1-6 | - | 16 | many | TRBV7-2 | CASSKNVGAYNSPLHF | TGTGCCAGCAGCAAAAACGTCGGAGCCTATAATTCACCCCTCCACTTT
TRBJ2-7 | TRBD2 | 14 | many | TRBV10-3 | CAISEPAGGVEQYF | TGTGCCATCAGTGAGCCGGCGGGGGGAGTCGAGCAGTACTTC
TRBJ1-1 | - | 12 | many | TRBV20-1 | CSANQGSGSTFF | TGCAGTGCGAACCAGGGATCCGGGTCGACTTTCTTT
TRBJ2-7 | - | 13 | few | TRBV20-1 | CSAWTVGGGEQYF | TGCAGTGCTTGGACAGTTGGTGGGGGGGAGCAGTACTTC
TRBJ2-1 | TRBD2 | 16 | many | TRBV9 | CASSLGTRFSYNEQFF | TGTGCCAGCAGCCTAGGGACTAGGTTCTCCTACAATGAGCAGTTCTTC
TRBJ2-1 | TRBD2 | 16 | - | TRBV20-1 | CSARDLSGSSYNEQFF | TGCAGTGCTAGAGACCTTAGCGGGAGCTCCTACAATGAGCAGTTCTTC
TRBJ2-3 | TRBD2 | 16 | - | TRBV4-2 | CASSQDIAGGGDTQYF | TGTGCCAGCAGCCAAGATATAGCGGGAGGAGGAGATACGCAGTATTTT
TRBJ2-3 | - | 17 | many | TRBV11-2 | CASSLLKGGTDHRTQYF | TGTGCCAGCAGCTTACTAAAGGGGGGGACAGACCACAGAACGCAGTATTTT
TRBJ2-2 | - | 14 | few | TRBV4-1 | CASSQERVAGELFF | TGCGCCAGCAGCCAAGAGCGAGTGGCCGGGGAGCTGTTTTTT
TRBJ2-7 | TRBD2 | 15 | - | TRBV9 | CASSAGDYPYYERYF | TGTGCCAGCAGCGCCGGGGACTACCCCTACTACGAGCGGTACTTC
TRBJ2-1 | - | 14 | few | TRBV11-2 | CASSFQLRLNEQFF | TGTGCCAGCAGCTTTCAGTTAAGGTTAAATGAGCAGTTCTTC
TRBJ2-2 | TRBD1 | 16 | many | TRBV7-9 | CASSPRQGADTGELFF | TGTGCCAGCAGCCCACGACAGGGGGCGGACACCGGGGAGCTGTTTTTT
TRBJ2-5 | - | 16 | - | TRBV6-6 | CASSYSRLGGGEAQYF | TGTGCCAGCAGTTACTCCCGACTAGGAGGGGGGGAGGCCCAGTACTTC
TRBJ1-4 | - | 13 | - | TRBV6-2/TRBV6-3 | CASSLTDPEFLFF | TGTGCCAGCAGTTTGACAGACCCTGAGTTTCTGTTTTTT
TRBJ1-4 | - | 16 | many | TRBV3-1 | CASSQDLVGGREKLFF | TGTGCCAGCAGCCAAGATCTTGTGGGGGGTCGTGAAAAACTGTTTTTT
TRBJ2-7 | - | 14 | few | TRBV15 | CATSTSESSYEQYF | TGTGCCACCAGCACGAGCGAAAGCTCCTACGAGCAGTACTTC
TRBJ1-1 | TRBD1 | 13 | few | TRBV6-2/TRBV6-3 | CVSNRGLLTEAFF | TGTGTCAGCAACAGGGGTCTCCTCACTGAAGCTTTCTTT
TRBJ2-5 | - | 14 | many | TRBV2 | CASSDSGIQETQYF | TGTGCCAGCAGTGACTCCGGAATCCAAGAGACCCAGTACTTC
TRBJ1-4 | TRBD1 | 14 | - | TRBV2 | CASRRDRVEEKLFF | TGTGCCAGCAGACGGGACAGGGTTGAGGAAAAACTGTTTTTT
TRBJ1-6 | - | 15 | many | TRBV3-1 | CASSQDWVTDSPLHF | TGTGCCAGCAGCCAAGATTGGGTAACTGATTCACCCCTCCACTTT
TRBJ1-6 | TRBD1 | 18 | - | TRBV4-2 | CASSGASGTGGLSSPLHF | TGTGCCAGCAGCGGGGCTTCCGGGACAGGGGGCCTCTCTTCACCCCTCCACTTT
TRBJ2-7 | - | 15 | many | TRBV7-6 | CASSSTVAGTSEQYF | TGTGCCAGCAGCTCTACCGTGGCGGGAACTTCCGAGCAGTACTTC
TRBJ1-1 | - | 13 | many | TRBV10-3 | CAISEAPNTEAFF | TGTGCCATCAGTGAGGCGCCGAACACTGAAGCTTTCTTT
TRBJ2-3 | - | 15 | - | TRBV4-1 | CASSQDPTPTDTQYF | TGCGCCAGCAGCCAAGACCCAACACCCACAGATACGCAGTATTTT
TRBJ2-5 | TRBD1 | 14 | - | TRBV7-8 | CASSFTGERESQYF | TGTGCCAGCAGCTTCACAGGGGAGAGGGAGTCCCAGTACTTC
TRBJ2-7 | - | 14 | many | TRBV28 | CASRLGSGLYEQYF | TGTGCCAGCAGGCTGGGAAGCGGCCTCTACGAGCAGTACTTC
TRBJ2-1 | - | 15 | many | TRBV7-8 | CASSLEVRLGNEQFF | TGTGCCAGCAGCTTAGAGGTTCGGCTTGGCAATGAGCAGTTCTTC
TRBJ2-5 | TRBD1 | 16 | many | TRBV6-1 | CASTPIPGGGQETQYF | TGTGCCAGCACCCCTATCCCAGGGGGTGGGCAAGAGACCCAGTACTTC
TRBJ2-3 | - | 14 | few | TRBV28 | CASSLPSTSDTQYF | TGTGCCAGCAGTTTACCTAGCACCTCAGATACGCAGTATTTT
TRBJ2-1 | - | 15 | many | TRBV11-2 | CASSFTLDDYNEQFF | TGTGCCAGCAGCTTCACTTTGGACGATTACAATGAGCAGTTCTTC
TRBJ2-7 | - | 12 | - | TRBV20-1 | CSGGQDSYERYF | TGCAGTGGGGGTCAGGACTCCTACGAGCGGTACTTC
TRBJ1-6 | - | 16 | - | TRBV5-4 | CASSTGASPYNSPLHF | TGTGCCAGCAGCACCGGGGCTAGTCCCTATAATTCACCCCTCCACTTT
TRBJ1-1 | - | 14 | many | TRBV6-1 | CASRPGQLNTEAFF | TGTGCCAGCAGGCCCGGACAGCTGAACACTGAAGCTTTCTTT
TRBJ2-7 | TRBD2 | 15 | - | TRBV27 | CASSPRGREGYEQYF | TGTGCCAGCAGCCCCCGCGGGAGGGAGGGCTACGAGCAGTACTTC
TRBJ2-5 | TRBD2 | 16 | - | TRBV5-4 | CASSLETSGRWETQYF | TGTGCCAGCAGCTTGGAGACTAGCGGGAGATGGGAGACCCAGTACTTC
TRBJ1-6 | TRBD1 | 19 | many | TRBV6-1 | CASSYRFMAGGLHNSPLHF | TGTGCCAGCAGTTATAGATTCATGGCAGGGGGGCTTCATAATTCACCCCTCCACTTT
TRBJ1-6 | - | 13 | - | TRBV5-6 | CASSLGFYSPLHF | TGTGCCAGCAGCTTGGGGTTTTATTCACCCCTCCACTTT
TRBJ2-1 | TRBD2 | 16 | many | TRBV13 | CASSLVPSGSYNEQFF | TGTGCCAGCAGCTTAGTCCCTAGCGGCTCCTACAATGAGCAGTTCTTC
TRBJ2-7 | TRBD1 | 16 | many | TRBV4-1 | CASSHDDGTGTYEQYF | TGCGCCAGCAGCCATGATGACGGGACAGGCACCTACGAGCAGTACTTC
TRBJ2-3 | TRBD2 | 17 | many | TRBV27 | CASSLWASGSLTDTQYF | TGTGCCAGCAGTTTATGGGCTAGCGGGAGTTTGACAGATACGCAGTATTTT
TRBJ2-3 | - | 14 | many | TRBV7-9 | CASSQDRATDTQYF | TGTGCCAGCAGCCAAGACAGAGCCACAGATACGCAGTATTTT
TRBJ2-7 | - | 11 | many | TRBV28 | CASSLPPEQYF | TGTGCCAGCAGTTTACCCCCCGAGCAGTACTTC